These 8 T cell receptor beta chains came from one sample sequenced in a study of regulatory T cells in long-lasting Graves disease. Through Arm-PCR of CDR3 regions and iRepertoire HTBI primers, TCR beta libraries were built. TCRdb re-derived calls from the multiplex PCR reads in MiXCR, one entry per CDR3 protein. The sample has a few hundred thousand distinct CDR3 sequences, around 20% seen once. The time point denotes: persistent/refractory GD, antithyroid drugs over 5 years with positive TRAb. RNA from PBMCs was the source of the TCR library. The sequencing used peripheral blood mononuclear cells (PBMCs), collected when the disease was refractory, from a patient treated with antithyroid drugs. The receptor set was obtained from a female donor with Graves disease.

Ten or more counts support this clonotype. The chain is built from TRBV6-1 and TRBJ1-1, with TRBD1 as a possible D gene (5 bases). V lost 7 bases, J lost 0 bases, and 6 bases lay in between. Germline V gene lookup returns CDR1 MNHNS and CDR2 SASEGT. The CDR3 spans 12 residues. In DNA form, the CDR3 reads TGTGCCAGCACGACAGTGAACACTGAAGCTTTCTTT. This encodes CASTTVNTEAFF.

This clonotype was seen ten or more times. The CDR3 DNA reads TGTGCCAGCAGTTTAATCGGCTACGAGCAGTACTTC. Encoded protein: CASSLIGYEQYF. The chain recombines TRBV28 with TRBJ2-7; unclear D gene. CDR1 MDHEN and CDR2 SYDVKM come from the germline V gene. Trimming took off 2 bases at V and 3 bases at J, with 5 bases between the two ends. The CDR3 has 12 residues. Drawing the rest from reference TRBV28 and TRBJ2-7, the complete variable domain is DVKVTQSSRYLVKRTGEKVFLECVQDMDHENMFWYRQDPGLGLRLIYFSYDVKMKEKGDIPEGYSVSREKKERFSLILESASTNQTSMYLCASSLIGYEQYFGPGTRLTVT.

The chain joins TRBV7-2 to TRBJ1-6; D unclear. From germline, CDR1 is SGHTA and CDR2 FQGNSA. CDR3 length: 15 residues. V was trimmed by 1 base and J by 10 bases, leaving 14 bases between them. The CDR3 sequence: CASSLGQWENSPLHF. The CDR3 bases are TGTGCCAGCAGCTTAGGTCAGTGGGAAAACTCACCCCTCCACTTT.

This clonotype was seen ten or more times. This chain connects TRBV20-1 to TRBJ1-1; possible D gene TRBD1, 6 bases. This CDR3 has 15 amino acids. In germline, CDR1 is DFQATT, CDR2 SNEGSKA (reference sequence). Between the trimmed V and J ends, which lost 0 bases and 3 bases, there was a span of 14 bases. CDR3 loop: CSARDQGRRDTEAFF. The CDR3 DNA reads as TGCAGTGCTAGAGATCAGGGGCGCAGAGACACTGAAGCTTTCTTT.

This clonotype was recorded a few times. The chain uses TRBV10-3 and TRBJ2-1, with D possibly being TRBD2 (6 bases). The germline V gene has CDR1 ENHRY and CDR2 SYGVKD. The CDR3 consists of 14 residues. V was trimmed by 0 bases and J by 12 bases, leaving 15 bases between them. CDR3 in amino acids: CAISESAGGAVQFF. The CDR3 bases are TGTGCCATCAGTGAGTCTGCAGGAGGGGCTGTGCAGTTCTTC.

This clonotype was recorded a few times. The V gene is TRBV7-9, the J gene TRBJ1-1; maybe TRBD1 (6 bases). Germline assignment: CDR1 SEHNR and CDR2 FQNEAQ (reference sequence). This CDR3 has 16 amino acids. The V and J ends lost 6 bases and 3 bases respectively, with 20 bases between them. CDR3 region: CASRQNGGGADTEAFF. In DNA, the CDR3 is TGTGCCAGCAGGCAAAACGGGGGGGGCGCGGACACTGAAGCTTTCTTT.

The chain recombines TRBV5-5 with TRBJ1-1, with D unresolved. The CDR3 extends over 15 amino acids. V was clipped by 0 bases and J by 0 bases, with 9 bases between them. Looked up from germline, CDR1 is SGHKS and CDR2 is YYEKEE (reference sequence). Here the CDR3 reads CASSLATSMNTEAFF. The CDR3 DNA sequence: TGTGCCAGCAGCTTGGCTACAAGCATGAACACTGAAGCTTTCTTT.

In this sample, this clonotype turned up many times. V gene TRBV28 combines with J gene TRBJ1-2; no firm D call. The CDR3 is made up of 16 amino acids. Germline CDR1 reads MDHEN; CDR2 reads SYDVKM. The V gene lost 2 bases and the J gene lost 2 bases, with 15 bases spanning the gap. This CDR3 reads CASSLTSPAENYGYTF. The CDR3 region has the DNA TGTGCCAGCAGTTTAACCTCCCCCGCGGAGAACTATGGCTACACCTTC.